This is a list of T cell receptor beta chains from one sample in a study of blood T cell repertoires in COVID-19. Profiled with immunoSEQ multiplex PCR; TCRdb holds only in-frame clones, not every one. The sample lists 70,000 to 95,000 clones, approximately 80% occurring once. The sequenced sample consisted of peripheral blood. These receptors were taken from a woman aged 70-85 years with active or convalescent COVID-19. Both conserved end residues are part of each CDR3. D genes are given only for firm matches. Clone size appears in some rows only: once, few, many, or a class for an expanded clone.

v_gene	j_gene	d_gene	abundance	CDR3aa	CDR3nt
TRBV15	TRBJ2-7	TRBD2	NA	CATSERRGLSYEQYF	TGTGCCACCAGCGAGCGGCGGGGGTTATCCTACGAGCAGTACTTC
TRBV5-4	TRBJ1-2	TRBD1	NA	CASSFTPGQGRTDYGYTF	TGTGCCAGCAGTTTCACCCCGGGACAGGGGAGGACCGATTATGGCTACACCTTC
TRBV24-1	TRBJ2-2	NA	NA	CATSDPTANTGELFF	TGTGCCACCAGTGATCCGACAGCGAACACCGGGGAGCTGTTTTTT
TRBV5-5	TRBJ1-1	NA	few	CASRLSGANTEAFF	TGTGCCAGCAGGTTGAGTGGGGCGAACACTGAAGCTTTCTTT
TRBV9	TRBJ2-5	TRBD1	NA	CASSAHFTGGSETQYF	TGTGCCAGCAGCGCCCACTTCACAGGGGGAAGCGAGACCCAGTACTTC
TRBV18	TRBJ1-2	NA	NA	CASSPKSERWGYTF	TGTGCCAGCTCACCAAAATCTGAACGGTGGGGCTACACCTTC
TRBV5-4	TRBJ2-7	TRBD1	NA	CASSFTRDRAYEQYF	TGTGCCAGCAGCTTCACCCGGGACAGAGCCTACGAGCAGTACTTC
TRBV24-1	TRBJ1-2	TRBD1	NA	CATSERTGWGGGYTF	TGTGCCACCAGTGAGCGGACAGGGTGGGGAGGTGGCTACACCTTC
TRBV10-1	TRBJ2-3	NA	NA	CASRGLPGDTQYF	TGCGCCAGCAGAGGACTACCCGGGGATACGCAGTATTTT
TRBV20-1	TRBJ2-3	TRBD2	NA	CSASNAGGPQDTQYF	TGCAGTGCTAGTAATGCGGGGGGACCACAAGATACGCAGTATTTT